The subject of this entry is one T cell receptor beta chain. The target antigen is unknown. The source of the sample is a study of blood T cells in healthy people across ages. Study-wide results and limits: Higher diversity, along with more naive CD4+ cells, distinguished long-lived donors from aged donors.

The use of a sample-barcoded 5' primer and a J-beta primer mix characterized a second PCR of about 6 to 12 cycles. A tag from a template-switch adaptor with 12 random nucleotides marked each cDNA molecule. Each single sample gave us at least 3 million CDR3-containing paired-end reads. Each CDR3 protein is one row after TCRdb ran MiXCR on the 5' RACE reads. The profile covers about 1.8 million distinct CDR3 sequences, with just under 50% appearing a single time and 2.1% taken by the ten largest. V gave up 0 bases and J gave up 2 bases, with 9 bases separating them. Germline CDR1 SGHRS, CDR2 YFSETQ. The CDR3 runs to 15 residues.

The sample was blood. The J gene is TRBJ2-4, the V gene TRBV5-1; D remains unclear. This receptor was identified in a woman aged 40 to 49 in good health. CDR3 protein: CASSLVLGTKNIQYF. In nucleotides, the CDR3 is TGCGCCAGCAGCTTGGTGCTGGGTACCAAAAACATTCAGTACTTC.